This T cell receptor (beta chain) was identified in a study of shared clonotypes between healthy human individuals. Broader study findings: Investigators expected sequencing depth to affect clonotype sharing among donors. Naive subsets tended to show greater estimated richness than memory subsets.

Germline lookup yields CDR1 SGHKS and CDR2 YYEKEE (reference sequence). The CDR3 is 14 amino acids. With 1 base removed from V and 6 bases from J, the gap between germline ends came to 8 bases. The study ran the assay at deep level. About 30,000 T cell genomes (roughly 0.2 ug DNA) went into each sorted-subset replicate. Clones were sequenced by immunoSEQ multiplex PCR, and TCRdb holds only the in-frame ones, with some missing. The table lists a few million clones, 85% to 95% of them singletons. This clone was seen more than once but under ten times. Its matching antigen is unknown. The TCR originated in a man between 18 and 35 years old in good health. Sequenced material: naive CD4+ T cells sorted from blood. Subset noted: CD45RA+ positively selected. The rearrangement uses TRBV5-5 and TRBJ1-6; D remains unclear. The CDR3: CASSLTATNSPLHF. As DNA, the CDR3 is TGTGCCAGCAGCTTGACAGCGACTAATTCACCCCTCCACTTT.